Shown below are 19 T cell receptor beta chains from a single sample sequenced in a study of PD-1 blockade in classical Hodgkin lymphoma. The patients all showed relapse after autologous stem cell transplantation, while their brentuximab vedotin exposure varied. Data came from immunoSEQ multiplex PCR; TCRdb stores just in-frame clones and leaves some out. The sample lists about 46,000 clones, roughly 75% occurring once. Source: peripheral blood mononuclear cells (PBMCs), taken before the second cycle of nivolumab. The receptors stem from a human donor with classical Hodgkin lymphoma.

This chain links TRBV2 with TRBJ2-5, with D perhaps matching TRBD1 (6 bases). The ends were cut back, 0 bases at V and 1 base at J, with 9 bases in the middle. The CDR3 has 15 residues. Germline V lookup: CDR1 SNHLY, CDR2 FYNNEI. As DNA, the CDR3 is TGTGCCAGCAGTGAAGCCGGGACAAGCCAAGAGACCCAGTACTTC. Translation: CASSEAGTSQETQYF.

This chain's CDR3 is CSVAPIRAGTGELFF. CDR3 nucleotide sequence: TGCAGCGTTGCCCCGATCCGGGCGGGGACCGGGGAGCTGTTTTTT. The chain is built from TRBV29-1 and TRBJ2-2; possible D gene TRBD2, 6 bases. The CDR3 covers 15 residues. Trimming stripped 4 bases from V and 5 bases from J, with 17 bases between. Per germline, CDR1 SQVTM and CDR2 ANQGSEA.

V gene TRBV9 combines with J gene TRBJ1-1, with D possibly matching TRBD1 (5 bases). The V gene's germline CDR1 is SGDLS and CDR2 YYNGEE. The CDR3 spans 16 residues. Trimming stripped 8 bases from V and 3 bases from J, with 23 bases between. The CDR3 nucleotides are TGTGCCAGTAACCCTAGTGGAGGGGCCGGGTACACTGAAGCTTTCTTT. Encoded protein: CASNPSGGAGYTEAFF.

The gene calls are TRBV27 and TRBJ2-1, with 15 bases fitting TRBD2. Germline assignment: CDR1 MNHEY and CDR2 SMNVEV (reference sequence). With 7 bases clipped from V and 7 bases from J, the junction kept 2 bases outside the gene matches. There are 14 residues in the CDR3. This chain's CDR3 is CASMGLAGGNEQFF. The CDR3 nucleotides are TGTGCCAGCATGGGACTAGCGGGGGGTAATGAGCAGTTCTTC.

The rearrangement joins TRBV5-4 to TRBJ1-2, with TRBD1 matching 8 bases. The CDR3 is 15 residues long. Germline values: CDR1 SGHNT, CDR2 YYREEE (reference sequence). V dropped 3 bases and J dropped 2; count of bases not matched to a gene: 6. CDR3 DNA sequence: TGTGCCAGCAGCTCTACAGGGGGTTCGAACTATGGCTACACCTTC. Protein: CASSSTGGSNYGYTF. The full variable domain, completed using reference TRBV5-4 and TRBJ1-2, is ETGVTQSPTHLIKTRGQQVTLRCSSQSGHNTVSWYQQALGQGPQFIFQYYREEENGRGNFPPRFSGLQFPNYSSELNVNALELDDSALYLCASSSTGGSNYGYTFGSGTRLTVV.

The CDR3 coding sequence is TGCGCCAGCAGCTCTTTAAGACAGGGGGTAAGATCGAACGAGCAGTACTTC. It codes for CASSSLRQGVRSNEQYF. The chain joins TRBV5-1 to TRBJ2-7; TRBD1 matches at 9 bases. The germline CDR1 and CDR2 sequences are SGHRS and YFSETQ. V dropped 3 bases and J dropped 5; count of bases not matched to a gene: 15. This CDR3 is built from 17 residues.

The chain recombines TRBV6-5 with TRBJ1-4, with a possible D match to TRBD1 (6 bases). Germline values: CDR1 MNHEY, CDR2 SVGAGI. This CDR3 region has 14 residues. Trimming left V 6 bases short and J 5 bases short, with 13 bases between. CDR3 region: CASRSYGTNEKLFF. The CDR3 bases are TGTGCCAGCAGGTCATATGGGACAAATGAAAAACTGTTTTTT.

The chain carries TRBV6-1 and TRBJ1-5, with TRBD1 matching over 7 bases. V was clipped by 0 bases and J by 9 bases; unmatched bases: 2. The V gene's germline CDR1 is MNHNS and CDR2 SASEGT. There are 13 residues in the CDR3. The CDR3 DNA reads as TGTGCCAGCAGTGAAGCGCACAGGGGGCCCCAGCATTTT. It is translated as CASSEAHRGPQHF.

V and J are TRBV7-2 and TRBJ1-1; the D gene is possibly TRBD1 (6 bases). The CDR3 length is 17 residues. Germline CDR1 SGHTA, CDR2 FQGNSA. The V end was cut by 5 bases, the J end by 4 bases, with 23 bases between. The CDR3 sequence is CASSHPRGGLPSTEAFF. The CDR3 coding sequence is TGTGCCAGCAGCCACCCAAGGGGGGGTCTACCGAGCACTGAAGCTTTCTTT.

This clone was counted once. The chain is built from TRBV7-8 and TRBJ2-2; either TRBD1 or TRBD2 may fit D (5 bases each). The CDR3 totals 17 residues. CDR1 and CDR2 from the germline V gene are SGHVS and FQNEAQ. The V gene lost 4 bases and the J gene lost 0 bases, with 15 bases spanning the gap. CDR3 amino acids: CASSSRGSPPNTGELFF. DNA for the CDR3: TGTGCCAGCAGCTCGAGGGGATCCCCCCCGAACACCGGGGAGCTGTTTTTT.

The V gene is TRBV5-1, the J gene TRBJ2-2; 7 nucleotides agree with TRBD1. CDR3 size: 15 residues. V gave up 4 bases and J gave up 1 base; unmatched junction bases: 4. CDR1 is SGHRS, CDR2 YFSETQ, per germline. The CDR3 DNA follows: TGCGCCAGCAGCGCCGGGACAGTGAACACCGGGGAGCTGTTTTTT. This encodes CASSAGTVNTGELFF.

This clone was recorded once. The J gene is TRBJ1-2, the V gene TRBV29-1; possible D gene TRBD1, 6 bases. CDR3 length equals 16 residues. Trimming removed 6 bases from V and 2 bases from J, with 22 bases in between. Looked up from germline, CDR1 is SQVTM and CDR2 is ANQGSEA. The CDR3 sequence: CSVAGGGELSNYGYTF. In DNA, the CDR3 is TGCAGCGTGGCTGGGGGGGGCGAATTATCGAACTATGGCTACACCTTC.

DNA of the CDR3: TGTGCCAGCAGCGATAGCGGGGGGGCAACAGATACGCAGTATTTT. Its protein is CASSDSGGATDTQYF. The rearrangement joins TRBV6-4 to TRBJ2-3; 11 nucleotides line up with TRBD2. Germline CDR1 and CDR2: MRHNA and SNTAGT. J was trimmed by 3 bases and V by 6 bases; bases with no gene match: 5. There are 15 residues in the CDR3.

The rearrangement joins TRBV7-3 to TRBJ1-1; D possibly corresponds to TRBD1 (6 bases). Trimming stripped 5 bases from V and 1 base from J, with 11 bases between. This CDR3 spans 14 amino acids. Germline CDR1 SGHTA, CDR2 FQGTGA. The CDR3 spells CASSPTGRNTEAFF. In nucleotides, the CDR3 is TGTGCCAGCAGCCCGACAGGTCGGAACACTGAAGCTTTCTTT. The complete variable domain, with remaining parts taken from reference TRBV7-3 and TRBJ1-1, reads GAGVSQTPSNKVTEKGKYVELRCDPISGHTALYWYRQSLGQGPEFLIYFQGTGAADDSGLPNDRFFAVRPEGSVSTLKIQRTERGDSAVYLCASSPTGRNTEAFFGQGTRLTVV.

The rearrangement joins TRBV14 to TRBJ2-1; a weak D match, TRBD2 (5 bases). In germline, CDR1 is SGHDN, CDR2 FVKESK. V lost 0 bases and J 2 bases, leaving 11 bases between the germline ends. This CDR3 spans 16 amino acids. CDR3 loop: CASSQELSLAYNEQFF. In DNA, the CDR3 is TGTGCCAGCAGCCAAGAATTGTCACTAGCCTACAATGAGCAGTTCTTC.

This chain connects TRBV19 to TRBJ1-2; D gene uncertain. Looked up from germline, CDR1 is LNHDA and CDR2 is SQIVND (reference sequence). CDR3 length: 14 amino acids. The ends were cut back, 3 bases at V and 0 bases at J, with 8 bases in the middle. The DNA for the CDR3 is TGTGCCAGTAGTATCTCCCGAGCTAACTATGGCTACACCTTC. Amino acids: CASSISRANYGYTF.

This chain links TRBV15 with TRBJ1-1, with D uncertain. The CDR3 has 13 amino acids. The V gene lost 0 bases and the J gene lost 1 base, with 3 bases spanning the gap. The germline V gene encodes CDR1 LNHNV and CDR2 YYDKDF (reference sequence). Here the CDR3 DNA reads TGTGCCACCAGCAGAGAGCCGAACACTGAAGCTTTCTTT. This sequence encodes CATSREPNTEAFF.

The J gene is TRBJ1-5, the V gene TRBV2; 10 positions agree with TRBD1. Germline lookup yields CDR1 SNHLY and CDR2 FYNNEI. CDR3 size: 18 residues. V lost 6 bases, J lost 4 bases, and 15 bases stayed unmatched. The CDR3: CASSREVGQGGYNQPQHF. CDR3 bases: TGTGCCAGCAGCAGGGAGGTCGGACAGGGGGGATATAATCAGCCCCAGCATTTT.

This clone was picked up one time. The chain's CDR3 is CASTERGDVGELFF. The CDR3 DNA sequence: TGCGCCAGCACTGAGCGGGGGGACGTCGGGGAGCTGTTTTTT. V and J are TRBV5-1 and TRBJ2-2; 9 nucleotides line up with TRBD2. V shed 6 bases, J shed 7 bases, and the junction held 7 bases outside the gene matches. The CDR3 spans 14 residues. The germline V gene encodes CDR1 SGHRS and CDR2 YFSETQ.